One T cell receptor (beta chain) is described in this entry. Its specificity is unknown. Germline assignment: CDR1 KGHDR and CDR2 SFDVKD. V lost 3 bases and J lost 5, with 16 bases in between. This CDR3 is built from 16 residues. The data originate from a study of T cell responses to AZD1222 COVID-19 vaccine. TCRdb's copy holds only in-frame clones and misses some; the assay was immunoSEQ multiplex PCR. Of some 120,000 clones in the sample, 92% are singletons; the top ten hold 0.85% to 1.3%. Whole-study findings and limits: Spike as a whole was targeted by vaccine-associated CD4 TCRs, dominant at 160-218 and 743-854.

This specimen consisted of peripheral blood, obtained on day 0 of AZD1222 vaccination. V and J are TRBV24-1 and TRBJ2-1; D possibly corresponds to TRBD2 (6 bases). This TCR was recovered from an adult in good health. The CDR3 is CATSDLATHVHNEQFF. CDR3 DNA sequence: TGTGCCACCAGTGATCTAGCGACCCACGTTCACAATGAGCAGTTCTTC.